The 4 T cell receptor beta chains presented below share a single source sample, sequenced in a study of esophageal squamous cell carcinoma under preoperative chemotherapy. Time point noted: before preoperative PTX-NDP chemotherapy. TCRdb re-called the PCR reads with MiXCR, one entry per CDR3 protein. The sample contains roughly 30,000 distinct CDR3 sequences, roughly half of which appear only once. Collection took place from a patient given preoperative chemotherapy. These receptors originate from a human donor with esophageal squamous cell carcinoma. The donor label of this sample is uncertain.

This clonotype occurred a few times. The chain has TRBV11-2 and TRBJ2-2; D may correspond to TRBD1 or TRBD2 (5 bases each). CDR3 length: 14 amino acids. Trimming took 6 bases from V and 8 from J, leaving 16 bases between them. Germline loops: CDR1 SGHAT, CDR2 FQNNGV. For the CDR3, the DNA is TGTGCCAGCAGGCCCTTTAGAGGGGAAGGGGAGCTGTTTTTT. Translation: CASRPFRGEGELFF.

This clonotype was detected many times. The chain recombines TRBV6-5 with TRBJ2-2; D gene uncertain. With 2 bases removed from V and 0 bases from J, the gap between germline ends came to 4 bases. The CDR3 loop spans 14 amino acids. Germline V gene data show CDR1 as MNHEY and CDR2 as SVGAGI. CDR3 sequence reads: CASSYGANTGELFF. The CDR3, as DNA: TGTGCCAGCAGTTACGGGGCGAACACCGGGGAGCTGTTTTTT.

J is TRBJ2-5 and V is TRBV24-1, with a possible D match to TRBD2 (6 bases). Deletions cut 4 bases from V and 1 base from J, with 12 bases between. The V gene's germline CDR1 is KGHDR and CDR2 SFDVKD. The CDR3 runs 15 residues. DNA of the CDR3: TGTGCCACCAGTGACGGCGGCGGGACCCAAGAGACCCAGTACTTC. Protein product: CATSDGGGTQETQYF.

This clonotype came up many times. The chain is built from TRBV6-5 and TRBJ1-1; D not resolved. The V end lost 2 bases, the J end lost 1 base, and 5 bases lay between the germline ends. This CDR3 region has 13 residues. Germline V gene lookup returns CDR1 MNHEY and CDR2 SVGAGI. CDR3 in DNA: TGTGCCAGCAGTTACCTGGGGAACACTGAAGCTTTCTTT. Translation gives CASSYLGNTEAFF.